This T cell receptor (delta chain) was retrieved from a study of Vδ1+ human thymocytes. Study-wide points: Thymic TRG and TRD repertoires appeared highly polyclonal. The authors advised highly purified populations and single-cell validation.

Looked up from germline, CDR1 is TSWWSYY and CDR2 is QGS. The CDR3 sequence is 22 residues long. Note on this clone: Its antigen is unidentified. Sequence at one end of the junction differs from germline and may be a read error. Different DNA sequences within this sample yield the same CDR3.

The template was reverse-transcribed extracted RNA. Multiplex PCR used pooled V-gene forward primers and a constant-region reverse primer to amplify CDR3s. TCRdb reprocessed the multiplex PCR reads using CATT. The sample gives fewer than 90,000 delta-chain clones, more than 30% of which show up once; 0.2% to 0.3% is in the top ten. Sequencing input: Vdelta1+ gamma-delta thymocytes from the thymus. As for subset: FACS-sorted CD3+ TCRalphabeta- TCRVdelta1+ TCRVdelta2- thymocytes. The genes are TRDV1 and TRDJ1, with D perhaps given as TRDD2 or TRDD3 (5 bases each). The sequence came from a boy less than two years old who had congenital heart surgery. CDR3 sequence reads: CALGKLGTTLWWGPTPTDKLIF. The CDR3 coding sequence is TGTGCTCTTGGGAAACTCGGAACTACCCTTTGGTGGGGACCTACCCCCACCGATAAACTCATCTTT.